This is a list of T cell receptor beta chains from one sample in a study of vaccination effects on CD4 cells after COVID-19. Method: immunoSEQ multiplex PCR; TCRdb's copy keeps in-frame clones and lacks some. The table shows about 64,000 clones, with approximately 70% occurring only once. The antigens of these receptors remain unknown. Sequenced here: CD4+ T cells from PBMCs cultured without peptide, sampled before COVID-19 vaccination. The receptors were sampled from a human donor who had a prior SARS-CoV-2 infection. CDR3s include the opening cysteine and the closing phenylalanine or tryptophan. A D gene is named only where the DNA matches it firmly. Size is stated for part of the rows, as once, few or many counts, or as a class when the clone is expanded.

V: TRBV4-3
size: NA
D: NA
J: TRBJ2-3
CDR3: CASSQGFWRINTDTQYF
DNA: TGCGCCAGCAGCCAAGGTTTTTGGAGGATAAACACAGATACGCAGTATTTT

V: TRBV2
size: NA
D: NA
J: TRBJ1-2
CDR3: CASSRPANYGYTF
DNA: TGTGCCAGCAGTCGCCCCGCCAACTATGGCTACACCTTC

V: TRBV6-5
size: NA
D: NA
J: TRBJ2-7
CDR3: CASSYDAGDSFYEQYF
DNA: TGTGCCAGCAGTTACGATGCGGGGGACAGTTTCTACGAGCAGTACTTC

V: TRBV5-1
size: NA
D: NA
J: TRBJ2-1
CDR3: CASSLVVPGHNEQFF
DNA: TGCGCCAGCAGCTTGGTTGTGCCGGGGCACAATGAGCAGTTCTTC

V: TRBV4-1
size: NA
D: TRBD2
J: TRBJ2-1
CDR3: CASSHPGLVSVGPRRGEQFF
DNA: TGCGCCAGCAGCCATCCGGGACTAGTAAGTGTGGGGCCCCGAAGGGGTGAGCAGTTCTTC

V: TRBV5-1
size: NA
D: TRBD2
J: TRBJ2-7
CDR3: CASSLLADYEQYF
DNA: TGCGCCAGCAGCTTACTAGCGGACTACGAGCAGTACTTC

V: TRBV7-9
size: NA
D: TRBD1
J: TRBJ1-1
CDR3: CASSLEDRVGTEAFF
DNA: TGTGCCAGCAGCTTAGAGGACAGGGTGGGCACTGAAGCTTTCTTT

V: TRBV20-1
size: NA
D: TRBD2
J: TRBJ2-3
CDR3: CSASYGLAGARDTQYF
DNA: TGCAGTGCTAGTTATGGGCTAGCGGGGGCGAGAGATACGCAGTATTTT

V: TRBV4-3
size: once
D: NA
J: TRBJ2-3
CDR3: CASSQDPNTDTQYF
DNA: TGCGCCAGCAGCCAAGATCCGAACACAGATACGCAGTATTTT

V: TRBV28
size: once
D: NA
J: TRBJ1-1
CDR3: CASSLDGTITEAFF
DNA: TGTGCCAGCAGTTTAGACGGGACAATCACTGAAGCTTTCTTT

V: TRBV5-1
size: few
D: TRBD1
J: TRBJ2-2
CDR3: CASSPVGQANTGELFF
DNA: TGCGCCAGCAGCCCCGTGGGACAGGCTAACACCGGGGAGCTGTTTTTT

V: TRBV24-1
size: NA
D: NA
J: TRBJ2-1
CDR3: CATSDPGTVSGQFF
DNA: TGTGCCACCAGTGATCCCGGGACGGTTTCGGGGCAGTTCTTC

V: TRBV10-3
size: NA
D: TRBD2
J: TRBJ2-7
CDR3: CAAGGLAGVGAYEQYF
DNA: TGTGCCGCGGGTGGACTAGCGGGAGTTGGAGCCTACGAGCAGTACTTC

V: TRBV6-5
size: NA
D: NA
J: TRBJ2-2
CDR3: CASSYAGTGELFF
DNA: TGTGCCAGCAGTTACGCGGGCACCGGGGAGCTGTTTTTT

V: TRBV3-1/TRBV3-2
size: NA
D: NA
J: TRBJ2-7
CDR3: CASSRGSSYEQYF
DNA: TGTGCCAGCAGCAGGGGGAGCTCCTACGAGCAGTACTTC

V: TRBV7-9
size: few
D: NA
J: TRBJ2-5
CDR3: CASSLSRTGRETQYF
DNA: TGTGCCAGCAGCTTAAGCAGGACGGGGCGAGAGACCCAGTACTTC

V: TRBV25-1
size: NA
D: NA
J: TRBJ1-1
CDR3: CASIGQLNTEAFF
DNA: TGTGCCAGCATTGGTCAGTTGAACACTGAAGCTTTCTTT

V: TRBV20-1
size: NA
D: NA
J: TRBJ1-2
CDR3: CSASRGYGYTF
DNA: TGCAGTGCTAGCCGGGGTTATGGCTACACCTTC

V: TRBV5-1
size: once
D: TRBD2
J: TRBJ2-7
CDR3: CASRREGRGEQYF
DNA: TGCGCCAGCAGGCGGGAGGGCCGGGGCGAGCAGTACTTC

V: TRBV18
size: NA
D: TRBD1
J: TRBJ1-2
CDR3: CASSPTQTLGTGTSNYGYTF
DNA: TGTGCCAGCTCGCCCACCCAAACTCTGGGGACAGGGACATCTAACTATGGCTACACCTTC

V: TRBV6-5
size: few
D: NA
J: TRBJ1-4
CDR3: CASSRTRDIDEKLFF
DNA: TGTGCCAGCAGTCGGACCCGGGACATCGATGAAAAACTGTTTTTT

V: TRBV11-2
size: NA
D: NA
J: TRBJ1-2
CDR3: CASSLFRDGYTF
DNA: TGTGCCAGCAGCCTCTTTCGGGATGGCTACACCTTC

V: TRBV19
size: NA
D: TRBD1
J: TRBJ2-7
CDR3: CASSIQGVTYEQYF
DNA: TGTGCCAGTAGTATCCAGGGGGTCACCTACGAGCAGTACTTC

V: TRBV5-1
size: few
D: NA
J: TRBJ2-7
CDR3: CASSLVRQGYSYEQYF
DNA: TGCGCCAGCAGCTTGGTGCGGCAGGGATACTCCTACGAGCAGTACTTC

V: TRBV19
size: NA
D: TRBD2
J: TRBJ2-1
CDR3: CASRFSPGGGNEQFF
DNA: TGTGCCAGTAGGTTCTCGCCGGGGGGGGGCAATGAGCAGTTCTTC

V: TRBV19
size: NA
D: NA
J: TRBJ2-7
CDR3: CASSILAAGPYEQYF
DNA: TGTGCCAGTAGTATTCTCGCGGCAGGACCCTACGAGCAGTACTTC

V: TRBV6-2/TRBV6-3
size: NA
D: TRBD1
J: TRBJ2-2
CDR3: CASSYSPGTANTGELFF
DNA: TGTGCCAGCAGTTACAGTCCCGGGACAGCCAACACCGGGGAGCTGTTTTTT